Below, 25 T cell receptor beta chains from the same sample are listed, as sequenced in a study of T cell responses to AZD1222 COVID-19 vaccine. Measured with immunoSEQ multiplex PCR; TCRdb has only the in-frame clones, and not every one. The sample holds over 110,000 clones, about nine tenths seen once. The sample in question was peripheral blood, obtained 28 days after the second AZD1222 dose. The receptors were sampled from an adult who received the AZD1222 COVID-19 vaccine.

This clone appeared a single time. The chain joins TRBV18 to TRBJ1-6; a weak D match, TRBD1 (6 bases). Germline lookup yields CDR1 KGHSH and CDR2 LQKENI. The CDR3 length is 14 residues. V was clipped by 5 bases and J by 8 bases, with 13 bases between them. Here the CDR3 DNA reads TGTGCCAGCTCAACACAGGGTACCGATTCACCCCTCCACTTT. Amino acids: CASSTQGTDSPLHF.

J is TRBJ2-2 and V is TRBV9; D call uncertain. From germline, CDR1 is SGDLS and CDR2 YYNGEE. With 0 bases removed from V and 6 bases from J, the gap between germline ends came to 3 bases. The CDR3 consists of 12 residues. The CDR3 loop is CASSVEAGELFF. The CDR3 DNA sequence: TGTGCCAGCAGCGTAGAGGCCGGGGAGCTGTTTTTT.

This chain uses TRBV24-1 with TRBJ2-3; no reliable D call. The germline gives CDR1 KGHDR, CDR2 SFDVKD. V was shortened by 3 bases and J by 4 bases, with 7 bases between the two germline ends. CDR3 size: 13 residues. The CDR3 loop reads CATSDLVPDTQYF. The CDR3 DNA follows: TGTGCCACCAGTGATCTTGTCCCAGATACGCAGTATTTT.

The chain uses TRBV7-2 and TRBJ1-2, with D possibly TRBD1 on 6 matching bases. Between the trimmed V and J ends, which lost 1 base and 4 bases, there was a span of 16 bases. The CDR3 spans 16 residues. Germline assignment: CDR1 SGHTA and CDR2 FQGNSA. The CDR3 bases are TGTGCCAGCAGCTTAGGGCCAGGGGCTAGGGGCTATGGCTACACCTTC. This sequence encodes CASSLGPGARGYGYTF.

This clone was observed a single time. The genes are TRBV5-1 and TRBJ2-3; D remains ambiguous. Germline assignment: CDR1 SGHRS and CDR2 YFSETQ. V was cut by 1 base and J by 0 bases, with 6 bases left in between. The CDR3 has 14 residues. CDR3 sequence reads: CASSLSSSTDTQYF. The CDR3 DNA reads as TGCGCCAGCAGCTTGAGTAGCAGCACAGATACGCAGTATTTT.

The chain joins TRBV10-3 to TRBJ2-3; a possible D gene is TRBD2 (7 bases). From germline, CDR1 is ENHRY and CDR2 SYGVKD. The CDR3 length is 17 residues. The V end lost 11 bases, the J end lost 2 bases, and 26 bases lay between the germline ends. The DNA for the CDR3 is TGTGCCGCCCTTCCCCATGGGGGGGCTCCTAACACAGATACGCAGTATTTT. Protein sequence: CAALPHGGAPNTDTQYF.

V is TRBV9 and J is TRBJ1-2; D gene uncertain. Per germline, CDR1 SGDLS and CDR2 YYNGEE. This CDR3 has 13 amino acids. Trimming left V 3 bases short and J 2 bases short, with 8 bases between. The CDR3 sequence: CASSGTVNYGYTF. The CDR3 DNA is TGTGCCAGCAGCGGGACCGTGAACTATGGCTACACCTTC.

This clone was seen once. V gene TRBV29-1 combines with J gene TRBJ2-2; D is possibly TRBD1 (6 bases). The ends were cut back, 4 bases at V and 4 bases at J, with 13 bases in the middle. There are 14 residues in the CDR3. Germline assignment: CDR1 SQVTM and CDR2 ANQGSEA. CDR3 sequence (DNA): TGCAGCGTTGGAGGGGGTTTGAGCACCGGGGAGCTGTTTTTT. Protein: CSVGGGLSTGELFF.

This rearrangement joins TRBV6-5 to TRBJ1-2; TRBD1 matches 7 bases. Trimming at V came to 2 bases and at J to 5 bases, leaving 8 bases not matched to a gene. Germline lookup yields CDR1 MNHEY and CDR2 SVGAGI. This CDR3 has 15 amino acids. The CDR3 is CASSYELGRGYGYTF. CDR3 DNA sequence: TGTGCCAGCAGTTACGAACTTGGCAGGGGGTATGGCTACACCTTC.

The rearrangement uses TRBV9 and TRBJ2-3; D unclear. There are 15 residues in the CDR3. V lost 0 bases and J 0 bases, leaving 8 bases between the germline ends. The germline V gene has CDR1 SGDLS and CDR2 YYNGEE. The CDR3 sequence is CASSVGTGSTDTQYF. CDR3 sequence (DNA): TGTGCCAGCAGCGTAGGGACGGGCAGCACAGATACGCAGTATTTT.

V and J are TRBV2 and TRBJ1-4; D ambiguous. Per germline, CDR1 SNHLY and CDR2 FYNNEI. Trimming took off 4 bases at V and 5 bases at J, with 11 bases between the two ends. CDR3 size: 14 residues. The CDR3 nucleotides are TGTGCCAGCAGTGGCCAAACAATAAATGAAAAACTGTTTTTT. Protein sequence: CASSGQTINEKLFF.

The chain is built from TRBV7-8 and TRBJ2-7, with 9 nucleotides matching TRBD2. Looked up from germline, CDR1 is SGHVS and CDR2 is FQNEAQ. Unmatched junction bases numbered 5, after V lost 6 bases and J lost 2 bases. The CDR3 sequence is 14 residues long. The CDR3: CASRGTSSTYEQYF. The CDR3 DNA reads TGTGCCAGCAGGGGGACTAGCAGTACCTACGAGCAGTACTTC.

This chain joins TRBV6-5 and TRBJ1-2, with D maybe TRBD1 (6 bases). Trimming removed 6 bases at V and 4 bases at J, with 15 bases between. The CDR3 covers 14 residues. Germline lookup yields CDR1 MNHEY and CDR2 SVGAGI. CDR3 nucleotide sequence: TGTGCCAGCAGGGGGCAGGGGACACTCTATGGCTACACCTTC. Translation gives CASRGQGTLYGYTF.

The chain is built from TRBV19 and TRBJ2-5, with TRBD2 identical over 11 bases. V lost 0 bases to trimming and J lost 2 bases; unmatched junction nucleotides: 8. The CDR3 runs to 18 residues. Germline V gives CDR1 LNHDA, CDR2 SQIVND (reference sequence). The CDR3 DNA reads TGTGCCAGTAGTATAGAGGGGGTCCGGACTAGCGGGCAAGAGACCCAGTACTTC. Its translation: CASSIEGVRTSGQETQYF. The whole variable domain, filled in from reference TRBV19 and TRBJ2-5, reads DGGITQSPKYLFRKEGQNVTLSCEQNLNHDAMYWYRQDPGQGLRLIYYSQIVNDFQKGDIAEGYSVSREKKESFPLTVTSAQKNPTAFYLCASSIEGVRTSGQETQYFGPGTRLLVL.

The J gene is TRBJ1-6, the V gene TRBV11-2, with D possibly matching TRBD1 (6 bases). The germline V gene has CDR1 SGHAT and CDR2 FQNNGV. The CDR3 runs to 14 residues. Between the trimmed V and J ends, which lost 7 bases and 5 bases, there was a span of 12 bases. The CDR3 sequence is CASTPRGNNSPLHF. The CDR3 coding sequence is TGTGCCAGCACCCCAAGGGGGAATAATTCACCCCTCCACTTT.

The genes are TRBV5-1 and TRBJ1-5, with TRBD1 identical over 7 bases. V gave up 7 bases and J gave up 0 bases; unmatched junction bases: 7. The CDR3 runs to 15 residues. Germline V gene lookup returns CDR1 SGHRS and CDR2 YFSETQ. CDR3 DNA: TGCGCCAGCCGCCAGGGGGTTGGTAGCAATCAGCCCCAGCATTTT. Its translation is CASRQGVGSNQPQHF. Supplemented by reference TRBV5-1 and TRBJ1-5, the full variable domain reads KAGVTQTPRYLIKTRGQQVTLSCSPISGHRSVSWYQQTPGQGLQFLFEYFSETQRNKGNFPGRFSGRQFSNSRSEMNVSTLELGDSALYLCASRQGVGSNQPQHFGDGTRLSIL.

With respect to this clone: At one of its ends the junction is not consistent with the germline gene, which may arise from a read error. DNA of the CDR3: TGTGCCAGCAGCCCGAATGGCCCTTCTCTTACCAACTTC. This translates into CASSPNGPSLTNF. The chain has TRBV11-2 and TRBJ2-7; D is unresolved. Germline CDR1 and CDR2: SGHAT and FQNNGV. This CDR3 spans 13 amino acids.

The gene calls are TRBV5-4 and TRBJ2-1, with TRBD1 matching 7 bases. The CDR3 is 13 residues long. Germline V gene data show CDR1 as SGHNT and CDR2 as YYREEE (reference sequence). The J segment lost 7 bases and the V segment lost 10 bases, leaving 11 bases of the junction unmatched. CDR3 in DNA: TGTGCCCACCGAGACAGGGTGAGGAATGAGCAGTTCTTC. Amino acid sequence: CAHRDRVRNEQFF.

This clone was found once. This chain uses TRBV18 with TRBJ1-3; weak D call: TRBD1 (6 bases). V dropped 2 bases and J dropped 4 bases, with 12 bases sitting between them. The CDR3 runs 15 residues. CDR1 is KGHSH and CDR2 is LQKENI in the germline V gene. The CDR3 spells CASSPRDKSGNTIYF. Written as DNA, the CDR3 is TGTGCCAGCTCACCAAGGGACAAATCGGGAAACACCATATATTTT.

The V and J genes are TRBV28 and TRBJ1-2; no definite D call. Trimming shortened V by 4 bases and J by 3 bases, and 9 bases separated the two germline ends. The CDR3 length is 13 residues. Germline CDR1 MDHEN, CDR2 SYDVKM. CDR3 DNA: TGTGCCAGCAGTTCCCTCGGGGACTATGGCTACACCTTC. It specifies CASSSLGDYGYTF.

The chain couples TRBV28 to TRBJ1-4; D gene ambiguous. The germline CDR1 and CDR2 sequences are MDHEN and SYDVKM. The CDR3 length is 17 residues. Between the trimmed V and J ends, which lost 0 bases and 7 bases, there was a span of 18 bases. CDR3 in DNA: TGTGCCAGCAGTTTATGGGGCTCCAGGAATGATGGTGAAAAACTGTTTTTT. Protein: CASSLWGSRNDGEKLFF. The whole variable domain, remainder taken from reference TRBV28 and TRBJ1-4, is DVKVTQSSRYLVKRTGEKVFLECVQDMDHENMFWYRQDPGLGLRLIYFSYDVKMKEKGDIPEGYSVSREKKERFSLILESASTNQTSMYLCASSLWGSRNDGEKLFFGSGTQLSVL.

The chain has TRBV20-1 and TRBJ1-6; D may be TRBD1 (5 bases). CDR1 and CDR2 from the germline V gene are DFQATT and SNEGSKA (reference sequence). The CDR3 consists of 15 residues. V was cut by 3 bases and J by 0 bases, with 9 bases left in between. CDR3 bases: TGCAGTGCTAGTGGGGGGAGCTCCTATAATTCACCCCTCCACTTT. Its protein product is CSASGGSSYNSPLHF.

The chain employs TRBV6-1 and TRBJ2-3, with D maybe TRBD1 (6 bases). CDR3 length equals 14 residues. Germline CDR1 is MNHNS and CDR2 is SASEGT. Trimming took off 3 bases at V and 2 bases at J, with 9 bases between the two ends. The CDR3, as DNA: TGTGCCAGCAGTGACGTGGGGGCCACAGATACGCAGTATTTT. This sequence encodes CASSDVGATDTQYF.

Only one count was recorded for this clone. V gene TRBV19 combines with J gene TRBJ2-1, with 7 nucleotides matching TRBD2. Germline V gene data show CDR1 as LNHDA and CDR2 as SQIVND (reference sequence). The V segment lost 1 base and the J segment 6 bases; nucleotides outside the gene matches: 9. This CDR3 is 16 amino acids long. DNA for the CDR3: TGTGCCAGTAGTATAGGGGCGGGAGAGCCGGGCAATGAGCAGTTCTTC. Encoded protein: CASSIGAGEPGNEQFF.

This chain joins TRBV19 and TRBJ1-5, with 9 nucleotides matching TRBD1. Germline values: CDR1 LNHDA, CDR2 SQIVND (reference sequence). The J segment lost 7 bases and the V segment lost 7 bases, leaving 11 bases of the junction unmatched. The CDR3 runs to 15 residues. The CDR3: CASTRTGEMRQPQHF. In DNA, the CDR3 is TGTGCCAGTACTCGGACAGGGGAGATGCGGCAGCCCCAGCATTTT.